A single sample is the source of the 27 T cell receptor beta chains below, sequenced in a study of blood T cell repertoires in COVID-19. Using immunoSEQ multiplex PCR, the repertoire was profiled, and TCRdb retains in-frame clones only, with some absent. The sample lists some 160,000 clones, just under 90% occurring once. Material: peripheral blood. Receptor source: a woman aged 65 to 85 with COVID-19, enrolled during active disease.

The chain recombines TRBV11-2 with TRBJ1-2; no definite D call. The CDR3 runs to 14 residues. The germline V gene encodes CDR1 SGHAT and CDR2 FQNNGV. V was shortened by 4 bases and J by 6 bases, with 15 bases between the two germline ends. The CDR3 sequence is CASSSSSGYDGYTF. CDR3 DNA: TGTGCCAGCAGCTCTAGCAGTGGCTACGATGGCTACACCTTC.

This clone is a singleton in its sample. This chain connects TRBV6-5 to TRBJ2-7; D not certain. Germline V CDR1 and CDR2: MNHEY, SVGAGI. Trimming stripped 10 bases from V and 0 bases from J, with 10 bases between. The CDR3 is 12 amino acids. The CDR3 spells CANAANSYEQYF. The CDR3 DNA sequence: TGTGCCAACGCGGCAAACTCCTACGAGCAGTACTTC.

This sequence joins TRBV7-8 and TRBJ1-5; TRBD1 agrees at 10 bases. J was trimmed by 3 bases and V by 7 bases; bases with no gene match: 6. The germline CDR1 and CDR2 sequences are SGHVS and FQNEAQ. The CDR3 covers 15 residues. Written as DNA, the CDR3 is TGTGCCAGCACCCGCGGGACAGGGGACAATCAGCCCCAGCATTTT. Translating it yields CASTRGTGDNQPQHF.

The CDR3 loop reads CASSSLATSGETQYF. The CDR3 region has the DNA TGTGCCAGCAGCTCGTTGGCCACTAGCGGCGAGACCCAGTACTTC. This chain uses TRBV5-4 with TRBJ2-5; 8 nucleotides match TRBD2. Looked up from germline, CDR1 is SGHNT and CDR2 is YYREEE (reference sequence). The trim removed 3 bases at V and 5 bases at J, leaving 9 bases unmatched. CDR3 length: 15 residues.

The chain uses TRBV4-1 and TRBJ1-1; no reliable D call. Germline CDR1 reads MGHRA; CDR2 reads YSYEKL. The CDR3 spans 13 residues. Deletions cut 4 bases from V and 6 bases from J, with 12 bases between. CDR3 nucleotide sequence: TGCGCCAGCAGCCTGTACATGGGCGCTGAAGCTTTCTTT. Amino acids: CASSLYMGAEAFF.

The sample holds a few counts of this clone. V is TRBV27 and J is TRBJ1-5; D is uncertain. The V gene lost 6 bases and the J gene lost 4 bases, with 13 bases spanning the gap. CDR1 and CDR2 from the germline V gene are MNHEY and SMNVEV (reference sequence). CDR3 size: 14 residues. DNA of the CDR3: TGTGCCAGCAGAGGCCAAAGCGCGAATCAGCCCCAGCATTTT. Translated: CASRGQSANQPQHF.

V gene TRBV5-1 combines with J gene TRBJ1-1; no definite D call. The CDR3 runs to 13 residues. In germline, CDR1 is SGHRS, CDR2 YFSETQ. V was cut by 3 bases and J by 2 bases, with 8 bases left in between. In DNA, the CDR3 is TGCGCCAGCAGCTCCCCAGGTAACACTGAAGCTTTCTTT. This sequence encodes CASSSPGNTEAFF.

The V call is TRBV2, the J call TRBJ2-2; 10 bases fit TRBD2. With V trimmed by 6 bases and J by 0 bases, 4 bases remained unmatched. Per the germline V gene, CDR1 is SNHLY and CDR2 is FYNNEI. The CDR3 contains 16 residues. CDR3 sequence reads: CASSTSGAANTGELFF. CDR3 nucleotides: TGTGCCAGCAGCACTAGCGGGGCCGCGAACACCGGGGAGCTGTTTTTT.

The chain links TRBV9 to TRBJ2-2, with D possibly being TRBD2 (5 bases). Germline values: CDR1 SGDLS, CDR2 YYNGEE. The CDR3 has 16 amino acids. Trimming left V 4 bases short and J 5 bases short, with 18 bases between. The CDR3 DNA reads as TGTGCCAGCAGCCCAGAGGCGGGCCCGGGGACCGGGGAGCTGTTTTTT. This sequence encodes CASSPEAGPGTGELFF.

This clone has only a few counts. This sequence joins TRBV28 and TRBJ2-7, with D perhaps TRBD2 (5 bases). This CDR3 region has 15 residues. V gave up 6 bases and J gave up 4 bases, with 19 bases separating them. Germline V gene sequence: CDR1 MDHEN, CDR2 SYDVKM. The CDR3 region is CASSSGGEGRYEQYF. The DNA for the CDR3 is TGTGCCAGCAGCTCAGGAGGTGAAGGTAGATACGAGCAGTACTTC.

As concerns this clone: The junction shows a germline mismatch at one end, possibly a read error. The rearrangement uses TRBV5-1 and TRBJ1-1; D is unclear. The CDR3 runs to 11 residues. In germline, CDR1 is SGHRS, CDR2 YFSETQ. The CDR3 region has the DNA TGCGCCAGCAGCTCGATCAAGGGAGCGACCTTT. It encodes CASSSIKGATF. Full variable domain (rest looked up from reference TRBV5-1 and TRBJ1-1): KAGVTQTPRYLIKTRGQQVTLSCSPISGHRSVSWYQQTPGQGLQFLFEYFSETQRNKGNFPGRFSGRQFSNSRSEMNVSTLELGDSALYLCASSSIKGATFGQGTRLTVV.

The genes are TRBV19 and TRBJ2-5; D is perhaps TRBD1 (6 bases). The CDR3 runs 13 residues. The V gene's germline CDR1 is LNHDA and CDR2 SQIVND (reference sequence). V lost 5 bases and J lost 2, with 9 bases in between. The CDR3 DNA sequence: TGTGCCAGTAGTGCGACAGGTCAAGAGACCCAGTACTTC. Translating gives CASSATGQETQYF.

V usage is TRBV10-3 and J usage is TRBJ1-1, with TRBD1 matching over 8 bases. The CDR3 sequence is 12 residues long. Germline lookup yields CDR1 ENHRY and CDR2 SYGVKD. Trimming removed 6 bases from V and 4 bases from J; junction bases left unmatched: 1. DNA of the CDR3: TGTGCCATCAGCACAGGGGGCACTGAAGCTTTCTTT. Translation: CAISTGGTEAFF.

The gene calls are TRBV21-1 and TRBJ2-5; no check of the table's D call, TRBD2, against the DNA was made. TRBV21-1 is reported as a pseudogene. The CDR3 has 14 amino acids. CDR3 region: CASSKHSVNETQYF. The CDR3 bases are TGTGCCAGCAGCAAACACTCGGTTAACGAGACCCAGTACTTC.

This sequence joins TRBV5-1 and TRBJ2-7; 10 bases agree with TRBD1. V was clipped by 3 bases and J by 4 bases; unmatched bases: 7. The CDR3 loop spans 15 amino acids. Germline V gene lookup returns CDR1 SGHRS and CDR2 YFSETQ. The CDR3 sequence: CASSSRQGAGYEQYF. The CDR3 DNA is TGCGCCAGCAGCTCTCGACAGGGGGCTGGGTACGAGCAGTACTTC. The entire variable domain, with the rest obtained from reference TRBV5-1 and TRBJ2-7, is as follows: KAGVTQTPRYLIKTRGQQVTLSCSPISGHRSVSWYQQTPGQGLQFLFEYFSETQRNKGNFPGRFSGRQFSNSRSEMNVSTLELGDSALYLCASSSRQGAGYEQYFGPGTRLTVT.

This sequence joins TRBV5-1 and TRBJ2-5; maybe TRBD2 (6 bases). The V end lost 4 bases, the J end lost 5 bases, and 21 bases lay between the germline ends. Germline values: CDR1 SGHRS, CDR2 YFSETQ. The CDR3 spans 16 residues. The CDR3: CASSPGAGRRMETQYF. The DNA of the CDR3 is TGCGCCAGCAGCCCTGGTGCGGGGCGGCGAATGGAGACCCAGTACTTC.

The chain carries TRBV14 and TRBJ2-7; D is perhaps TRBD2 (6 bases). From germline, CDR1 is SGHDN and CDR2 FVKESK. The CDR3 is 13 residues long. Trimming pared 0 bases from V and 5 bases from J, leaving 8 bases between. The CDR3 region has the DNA TGTGCCAGCAGCCAAGAGTGGAGGGACGAGCAGTACTTC. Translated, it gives CASSQEWRDEQYF.

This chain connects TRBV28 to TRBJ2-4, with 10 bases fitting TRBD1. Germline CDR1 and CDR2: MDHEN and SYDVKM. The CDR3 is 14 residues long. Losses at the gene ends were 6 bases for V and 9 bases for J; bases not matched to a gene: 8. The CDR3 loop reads CASSLDRGLIIQYF. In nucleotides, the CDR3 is TGTGCCAGCAGCTTAGACAGGGGGCTGATCATTCAGTACTTC. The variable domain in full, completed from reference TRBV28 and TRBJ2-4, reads DVKVTQSSRYLVKRTGEKVFLECVQDMDHENMFWYRQDPGLGLRLIYFSYDVKMKEKGDIPEGYSVSREKKERFSLILESASTNQTSMYLCASSLDRGLIIQYFGAGTRLSVL.

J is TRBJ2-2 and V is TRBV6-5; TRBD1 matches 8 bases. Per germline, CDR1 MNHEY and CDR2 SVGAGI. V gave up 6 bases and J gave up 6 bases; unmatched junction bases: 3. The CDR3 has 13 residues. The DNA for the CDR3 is TGTGCCAGCAGGGACAGGGCGGCCGGGGAGCTGTTTTTT. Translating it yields CASRDRAAGELFF.

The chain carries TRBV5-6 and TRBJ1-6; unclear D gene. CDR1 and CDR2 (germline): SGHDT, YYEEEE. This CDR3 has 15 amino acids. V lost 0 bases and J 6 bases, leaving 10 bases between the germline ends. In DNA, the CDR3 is TGTGCCAGCAGCTTGGTCCCGGGTAGTAATTCACCCCTCCACTTT. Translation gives CASSLVPGSNSPLHF.

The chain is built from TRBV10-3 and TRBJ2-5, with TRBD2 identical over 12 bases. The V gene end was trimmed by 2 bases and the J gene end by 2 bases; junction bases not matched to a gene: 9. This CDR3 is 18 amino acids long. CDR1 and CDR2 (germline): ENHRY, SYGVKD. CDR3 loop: CAISERPSGGAEQETQYF. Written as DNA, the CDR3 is TGTGCCATCAGTGAGAGGCCTAGCGGGGGGGCAGAACAAGAGACCCAGTACTTC.

The CDR3: CASPYAQGTEAFF. CDR3 in DNA: TGTGCCAGCCCCTACGCCCAGGGCACTGAAGCTTTCTTT. The chain couples TRBV2 to TRBJ1-1; D possibly corresponds to TRBD1 (5 bases). The V gene's germline CDR1 is SNHLY and CDR2 FYNNEI. The CDR3 loop spans 13 amino acids. V was pared by 8 bases and J by 4 bases, with 14 bases between. The whole variable domain, filled in from reference TRBV2 and TRBJ1-1, reads EPEVTQTPSHQVTQMGQEVILRCVPISNHLYFYWYRQILGQKVEFLVSFYNNEISEKSEIFDDQFSVERPDGSNFTLKIRSTKLEDSAMYFCASPYAQGTEAFFGQGTRLTVV.

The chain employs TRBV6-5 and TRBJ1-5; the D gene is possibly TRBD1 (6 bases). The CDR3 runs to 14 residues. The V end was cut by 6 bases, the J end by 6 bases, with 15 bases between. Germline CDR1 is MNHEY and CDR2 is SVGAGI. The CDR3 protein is CASSQQGSGQPQHF. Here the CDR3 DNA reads TGTGCCAGCAGCCAACAGGGTTCAGGTCAGCCCCAGCATTTT.

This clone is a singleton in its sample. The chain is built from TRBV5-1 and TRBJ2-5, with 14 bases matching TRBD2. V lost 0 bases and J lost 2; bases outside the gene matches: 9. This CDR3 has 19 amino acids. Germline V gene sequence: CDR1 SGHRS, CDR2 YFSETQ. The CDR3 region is CASSLAGGTSGGVQETQYF. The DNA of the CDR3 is TGCGCCAGCAGCTTGGCAGGCGGGACTAGCGGGGGAGTACAAGAGACCCAGTACTTC.

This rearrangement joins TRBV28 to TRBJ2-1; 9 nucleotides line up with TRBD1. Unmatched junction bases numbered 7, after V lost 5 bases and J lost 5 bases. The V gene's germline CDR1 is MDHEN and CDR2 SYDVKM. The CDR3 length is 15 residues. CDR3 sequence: CASSPRDRAHNEQFF. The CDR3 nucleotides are TGTGCCAGCAGTCCCCGGGACAGGGCCCACAATGAGCAGTTCTTC. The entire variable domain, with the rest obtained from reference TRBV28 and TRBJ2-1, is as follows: DVKVTQSSRYLVKRTGEKVFLECVQDMDHENMFWYRQDPGLGLRLIYFSYDVKMKEKGDIPEGYSVSREKKERFSLILESASTNQTSMYLCASSPRDRAHNEQFFGPGTRLTVL.

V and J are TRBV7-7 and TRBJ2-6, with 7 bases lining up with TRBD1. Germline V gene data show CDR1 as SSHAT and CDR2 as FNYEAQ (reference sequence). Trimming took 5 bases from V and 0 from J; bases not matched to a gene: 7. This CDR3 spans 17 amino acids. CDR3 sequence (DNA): TGTGCCAGCAGCCCCAGGACAGGCGTCTCTGGGGCCAACGTCCTGACTTTC. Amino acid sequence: CASSPRTGVSGANVLTF.

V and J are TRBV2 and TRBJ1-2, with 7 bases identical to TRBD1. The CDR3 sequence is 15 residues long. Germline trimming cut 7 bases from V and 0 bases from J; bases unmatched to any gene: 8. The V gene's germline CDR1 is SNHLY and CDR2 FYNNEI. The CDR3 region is CASKTTGASNYGYTF. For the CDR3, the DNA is TGTGCCAGCAAAACAACAGGGGCCTCTAACTATGGCTACACCTTC.